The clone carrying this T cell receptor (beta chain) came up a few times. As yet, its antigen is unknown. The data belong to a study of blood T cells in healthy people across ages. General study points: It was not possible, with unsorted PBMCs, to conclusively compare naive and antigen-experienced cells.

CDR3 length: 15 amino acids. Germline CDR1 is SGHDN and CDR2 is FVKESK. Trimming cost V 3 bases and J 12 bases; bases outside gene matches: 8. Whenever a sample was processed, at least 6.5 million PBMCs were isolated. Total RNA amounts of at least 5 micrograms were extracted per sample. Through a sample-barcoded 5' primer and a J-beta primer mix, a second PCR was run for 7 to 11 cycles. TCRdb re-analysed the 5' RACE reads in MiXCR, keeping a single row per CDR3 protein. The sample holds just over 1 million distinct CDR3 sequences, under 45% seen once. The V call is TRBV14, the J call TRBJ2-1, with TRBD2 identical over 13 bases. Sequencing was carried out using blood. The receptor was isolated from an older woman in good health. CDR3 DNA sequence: TGTGCCAGCAGCCAGTGGACTAGCGGGAGTACTTTGCAGTTCTTC. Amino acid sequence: CASSQWTSGSTLQFF.